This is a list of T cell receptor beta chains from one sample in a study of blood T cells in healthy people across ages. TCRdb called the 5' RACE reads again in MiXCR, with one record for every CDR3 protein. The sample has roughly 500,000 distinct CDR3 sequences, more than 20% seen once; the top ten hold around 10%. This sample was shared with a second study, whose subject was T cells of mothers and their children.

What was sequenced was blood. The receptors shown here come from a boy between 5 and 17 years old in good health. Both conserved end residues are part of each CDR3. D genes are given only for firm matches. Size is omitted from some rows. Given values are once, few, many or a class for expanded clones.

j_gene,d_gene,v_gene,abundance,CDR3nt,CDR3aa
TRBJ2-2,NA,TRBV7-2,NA,TGTGCCAGCAGCACAGGGTCCATCCGGGAGCTGTTTTTT,CASSTGSIRELFF
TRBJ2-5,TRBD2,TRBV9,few,TGTGCCAGCAGCGTAAGGTTAGCGGGGGGAGTCTATGAGCAGTCCTTC,CASSVRLAGGVYEQSF
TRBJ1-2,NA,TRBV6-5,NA,TGTGCCAGCAGAGAGGACCCCGCTAACTATGGCTACACCTTC,CASREDPANYGYTF
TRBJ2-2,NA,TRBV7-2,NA,TGTGCCAGCAGCTTAGAGGCAGGGAGGAACGGGGAGCTGTTTTTT,CASSLEAGRNGELFF
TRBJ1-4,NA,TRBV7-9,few,TGTGCCAGCAGCTTTTTCGGCAGGGGTGCCACTAATGAAAAACTGTTTTTT,CASSFFGRGATNEKLFF
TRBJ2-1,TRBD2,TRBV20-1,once,TGCAGTGCTAGAGATTGGGAGGGCCTCTTCTTC,CSARDWEGLFF
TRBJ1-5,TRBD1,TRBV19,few,TGTGCCAGCAGTATTGACAGGGGGGGCAATCAGCCCCAGCATTTT,CASSIDRGGNQPQHF
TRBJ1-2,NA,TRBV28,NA,TGTGCCAGCAGGAAGGGGGGTACTAACTATGGCTGCACCTTC,CASRKGGTNYGCTF
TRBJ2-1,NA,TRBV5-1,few,TGCGCCAGCAGCTTGTCCAGCGGAAGAACCTACAATGAGCAGTTCTTC,CASSLSSGRTYNEQFF
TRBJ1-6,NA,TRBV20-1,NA,TGCAGTGCTAACGCGGCGGGATATAATTCACCCCTCCACTTT,CSANAAGYNSPLHF
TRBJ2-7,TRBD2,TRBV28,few,TGTGCCAGCAGTCCCGGACTAGCGGGGGCCCTGGGACCCTACGAGCAGTACTTC,CASSPGLAGALGPYEQYF
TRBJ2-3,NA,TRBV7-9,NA,TGTGCCAGCAGCTACCCGATGGGGAATACGCAGTATTTT,CASSYPMGNTQYF
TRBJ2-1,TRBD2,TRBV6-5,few,TGTGCCAGCAGTTACGGACTAGCGGGAGGGGTTCCCCTCAATGAGCAGTTCTTC,CASSYGLAGGVPLNEQFF
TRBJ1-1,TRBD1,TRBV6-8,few,TGTGCCAGCCAAGTAACAGGGGGGCGAGACACTGAAGCTTTCTTT,CASQVTGGRDTEAFF
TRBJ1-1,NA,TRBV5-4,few,TGTGCCAGCAGCTTGGAAGTCCTCGAGATGAACACTGAAGCTTTCTTT,CASSLEVLEMNTEAFF
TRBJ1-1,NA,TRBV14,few,TGTGCCAGCAGCCGCCAATGGGGCCGTGACACTGAAGCTTTCTTT,CASSRQWGRDTEAFF
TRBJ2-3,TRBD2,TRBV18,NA,TGTGCCAGCTCACCCGGACTAGCGAACACAGATACGCAGTATTTT,CASSPGLANTDTQYF
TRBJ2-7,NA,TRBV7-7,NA,TGTGCTAGCAGCTTAGCCTCGGGGGCGTCCTACGAGCAGTACTTC,CASSLASGASYEQYF
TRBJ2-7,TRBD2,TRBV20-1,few,TGCAGTGCTAGGAGGGTGACTAGCGGGAGGGCCAACGAGCAGTACTTC,CSARRVTSGRANEQYF
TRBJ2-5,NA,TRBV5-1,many,TGTGCCAGCAGCTTAGGGGTGGAGACCCAGTACTTC,CASSLGVETQYF
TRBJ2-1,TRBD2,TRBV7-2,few,TGTGCCAGCAGCCTAAATGGACTAGCGCCCTCCTACAATGAGCAGTTCTTC,CASSLNGLAPSYNEQFF
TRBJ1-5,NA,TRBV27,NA,TGTGCCAGTTTGTGGAGCAATCAGCCCCAGCATTTT,CASLWSNQPQHF
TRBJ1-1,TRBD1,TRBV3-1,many,TGTGCCAGCAGCCCCGAATCGCAGGGGGCGAACACTGAAGCTTTCTTT,CASSPESQGANTEAFF
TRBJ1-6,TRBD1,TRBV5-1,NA,TGCGCCAGCAGCTTGTCGGGACAGGGGGGGAATTCACCCCTCCACTTT,CASSLSGQGGNSPLHF
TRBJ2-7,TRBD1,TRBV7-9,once,TGTGCCAGCAGCTTAGCGGGACAGATATACGAGCAGTACTTC,CASSLAGQIYEQYF
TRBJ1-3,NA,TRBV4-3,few,TGCGCCAGCAGCCAACGGGACCTCTCTGGAAACACCATATATTTT,CASSQRDLSGNTIYF
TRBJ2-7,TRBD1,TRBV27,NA,TGTGCCACCGCGTCAGGGGGCCTCTACGAGCAGTACTTC,CATASGGLYEQYF
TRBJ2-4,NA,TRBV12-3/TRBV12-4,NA,TGTGCCAGCAGTGAGATAGGGGTAGCCAAAAACATTCAGTACTTC,CASSEIGVAKNIQYF
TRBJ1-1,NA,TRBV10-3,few,TGTGCCATCAGTGAGATGAGTGGTGAAGCTTTCTTT,CAISEMSGEAFF
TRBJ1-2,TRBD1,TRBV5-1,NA,TGCGCCAGCAGCTGGACGGGACAGGGGGCGCGAGCGGATAGCTACACCTTC,CASSWTGQGARADSYTF
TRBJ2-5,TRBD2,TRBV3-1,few,TGTGCCAGCAGCCAAGACCGGGGGGGCGGGACCCTGTACTTC,CASSQDRGGGTLYF
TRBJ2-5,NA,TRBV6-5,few,TGTGCCAGCAGTTCCGACACCCCACGGACCCAGTACTTC,CASSSDTPRTQYF
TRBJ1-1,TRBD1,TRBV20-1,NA,TGCAGTGCTCCCGACAGGGGGAACACTGAAGCTCTCTTT,CSAPDRGNTEALF
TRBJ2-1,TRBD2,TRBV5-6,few,TGTGCCAGCAGCTTTCTGGGAGGGACCTACAATGAGCAGTTCTTC,CASSFLGGTYNEQFF
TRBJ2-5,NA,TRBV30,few,TGTGCCTGGACGGCACTGGGAGAGACCCAGTACTTC,CAWTALGETQYF
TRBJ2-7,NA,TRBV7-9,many,TGTGCCAGCAGCTTAAGCGGATACTCCTACGAGCAGTACTTC,CASSLSGYSYEQYF
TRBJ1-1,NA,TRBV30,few,TGTGCCTGGACCGGGGGGCGCCTTGAAGCTTTCTTT,CAWTGGRLEAFF
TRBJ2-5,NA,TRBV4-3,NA,TGCGCCAGCGCCAAAGTAGCTGGAGAGACCCAGTACTTC,CASAKVAGETQYF
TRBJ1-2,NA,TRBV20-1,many,TGCAGTGCTTCCGAACTAGAGAACTATGGCTACACCTTC,CSASELENYGYTF
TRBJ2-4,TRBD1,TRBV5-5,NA,TGTGCCAGCAGCCCTGGGACAGCAAAAAACATTCAGTACTTC,CASSPGTAKNIQYF
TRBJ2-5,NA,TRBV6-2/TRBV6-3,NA,TGTGCCAGCCAGAGTGATGCGGGAAGTTCGGAGACCCAGTACTTC,CASQSDAGSSETQYF
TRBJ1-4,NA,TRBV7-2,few,TGTGCCAGCAGCCTGTCCGTGACAGGAGGGGAAAAACTGTTTTTT,CASSLSVTGGEKLFF
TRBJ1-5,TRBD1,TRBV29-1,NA,TGCAGCGTTGCGGACAGGAGCAATCAGCCCCAGCATTTT,CSVADRSNQPQHF
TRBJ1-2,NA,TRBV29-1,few,TGCAGCGTTGGAGAGCCGGACTATGGCTACACCTTC,CSVGEPDYGYTF
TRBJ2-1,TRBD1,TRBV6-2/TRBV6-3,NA,TGTGCCAGCAGTTATTCCCCCGTAGGGGGCCTTTACAATGAGCAGCTCTTC,CASSYSPVGGLYNEQLF